The source of this T cell receptor beta chain is a study of T cell repertoires in cytomegalovirus infection. Study-wide context: Public TCR beta signatures indicated both CMV infection and matching HLA type. Study-wide results and caveats: Clonotypes of TCR beta that were HLA-C-restricted and CMV-specific dominated the ex vivo response.

This clonotype was recorded a few times. Its antigen is undetermined. TCRdb reanalysed the reads using MiXCR and keeps one entry per CDR3 protein. The sample shows fewer than 350,000 distinct CDR3 sequences, about a sixth of them seen only once. The specimen was PBMCs. This clonotype was sampled from a human donor in good health (CMV status not recorded). Some clones in this sample may be carry-over from other donors' samples.

The CDR3 spells CATSREGTGNTIYF. CDR3 bases: TGTGCCACCAGCAGAGAGGGGACTGGAAACACCATATATTTT. J is TRBJ1-3 and V is TRBV15; D gene uncertain. The CDR3 has 14 amino acids. Trimming stripped 0 bases from V and 2 bases from J, with 5 bases between. Looked up from germline, CDR1 is LNHNV and CDR2 is YYDKDF (reference sequence).